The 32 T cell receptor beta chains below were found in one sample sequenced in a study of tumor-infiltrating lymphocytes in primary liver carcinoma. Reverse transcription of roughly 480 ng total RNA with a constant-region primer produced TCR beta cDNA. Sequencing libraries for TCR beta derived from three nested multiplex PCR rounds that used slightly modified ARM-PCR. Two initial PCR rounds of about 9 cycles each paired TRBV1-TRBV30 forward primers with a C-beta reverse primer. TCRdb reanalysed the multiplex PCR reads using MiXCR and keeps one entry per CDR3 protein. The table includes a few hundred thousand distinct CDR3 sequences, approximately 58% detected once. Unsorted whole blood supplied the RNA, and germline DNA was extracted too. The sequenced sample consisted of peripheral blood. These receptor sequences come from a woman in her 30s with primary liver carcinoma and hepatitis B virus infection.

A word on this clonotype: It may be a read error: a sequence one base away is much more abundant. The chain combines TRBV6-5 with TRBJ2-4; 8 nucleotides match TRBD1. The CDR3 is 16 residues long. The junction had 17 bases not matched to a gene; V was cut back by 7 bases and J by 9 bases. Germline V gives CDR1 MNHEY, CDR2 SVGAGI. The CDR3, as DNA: TGTGCCAGCACCCCAGGCCCTCCGGAACAGGGGGGCATTCAGTACTTC. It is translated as CASTPGPPEQGGIQYF.

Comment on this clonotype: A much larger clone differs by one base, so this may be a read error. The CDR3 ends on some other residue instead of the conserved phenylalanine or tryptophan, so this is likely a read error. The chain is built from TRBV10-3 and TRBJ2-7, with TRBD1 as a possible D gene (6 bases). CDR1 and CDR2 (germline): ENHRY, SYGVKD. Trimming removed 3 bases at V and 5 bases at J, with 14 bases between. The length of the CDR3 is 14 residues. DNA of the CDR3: TGTGCCATCAGTGAAGGAACAGGGTTAGACGAGCAGTACCTC. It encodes CAISEGTGLDEQYL.

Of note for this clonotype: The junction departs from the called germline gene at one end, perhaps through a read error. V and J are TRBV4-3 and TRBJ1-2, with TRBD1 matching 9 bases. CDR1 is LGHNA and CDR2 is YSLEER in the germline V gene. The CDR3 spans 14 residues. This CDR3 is CASSQGTGVYGCTF. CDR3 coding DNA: TGCGCCAGCAGCCAAGGGACAGGGGTCTATGGCTGCACCTTC.

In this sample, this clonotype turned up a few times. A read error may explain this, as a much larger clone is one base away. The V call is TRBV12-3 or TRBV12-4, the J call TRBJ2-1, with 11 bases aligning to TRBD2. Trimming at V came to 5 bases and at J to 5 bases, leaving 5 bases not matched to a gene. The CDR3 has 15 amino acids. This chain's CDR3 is CASSASGRTHNEQFF. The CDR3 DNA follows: TGTGCCAGCAGTGCTAGCGGGAGGACTCACAATGAGCAGTTCTTC.

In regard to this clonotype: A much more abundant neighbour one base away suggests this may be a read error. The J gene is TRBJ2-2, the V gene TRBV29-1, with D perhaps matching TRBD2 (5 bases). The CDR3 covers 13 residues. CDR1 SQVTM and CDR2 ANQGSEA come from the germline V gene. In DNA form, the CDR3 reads TGCAGCGTTGCTATGGGCCACACCGGGGAGCCGTTTTTT. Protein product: CSVAMGHTGEPFF.

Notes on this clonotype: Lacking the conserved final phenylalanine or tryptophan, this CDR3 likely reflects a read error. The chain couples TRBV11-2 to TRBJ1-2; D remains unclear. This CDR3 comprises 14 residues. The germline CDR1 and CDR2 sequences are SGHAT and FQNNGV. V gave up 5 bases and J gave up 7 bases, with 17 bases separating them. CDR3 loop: CASSPRADPGGYTI. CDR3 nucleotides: TGTGCCAGCAGCCCCCGGGCAGACCCTGGTGGCTACACCATC.

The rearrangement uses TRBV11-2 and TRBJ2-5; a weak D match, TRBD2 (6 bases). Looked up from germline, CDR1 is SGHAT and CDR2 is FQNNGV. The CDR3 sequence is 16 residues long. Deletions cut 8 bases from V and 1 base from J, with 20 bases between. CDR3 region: CASGLEGGTFQETQYF. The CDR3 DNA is TGTGCCAGCGGTTTAGAGGGCGGGACCTTCCAAGAGACCCAGTACTTC.

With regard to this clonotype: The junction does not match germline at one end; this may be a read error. This CDR3 reads CASTQEGGYEQYF. In DNA form, the CDR3 reads TGCGCCAGCACCCAGGAAGGGGGATACGAACAGTACTTC. The V call is TRBV4-1, the J call TRBJ2-7; maybe TRBD1 (6 bases). Germline loops: CDR1 MGHRA, CDR2 YSYEKL. The CDR3 runs to 13 residues.

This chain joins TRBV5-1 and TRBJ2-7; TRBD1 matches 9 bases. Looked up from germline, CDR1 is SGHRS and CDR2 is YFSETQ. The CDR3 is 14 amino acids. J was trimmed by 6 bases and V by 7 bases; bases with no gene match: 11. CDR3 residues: CASRLDRGLGEQYF. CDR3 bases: TGCGCCAGCCGACTGGACAGGGGTTTAGGCGAGCAGTACTTC.

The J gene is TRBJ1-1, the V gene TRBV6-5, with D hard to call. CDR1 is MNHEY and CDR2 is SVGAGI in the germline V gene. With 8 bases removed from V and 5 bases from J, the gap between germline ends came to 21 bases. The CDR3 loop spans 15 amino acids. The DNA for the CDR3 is TGTGCCAGCCGTCACGTCGGCGGCCTGGGGACTGAAGCTTTCTTT. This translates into CASRHVGGLGTEAFF.

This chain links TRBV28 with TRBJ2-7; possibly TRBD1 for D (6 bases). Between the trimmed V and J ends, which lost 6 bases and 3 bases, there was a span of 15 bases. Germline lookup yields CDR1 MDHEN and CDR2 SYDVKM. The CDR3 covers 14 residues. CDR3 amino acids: CASRSPGDFYEQYF. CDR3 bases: TGTGCCAGCAGAAGTCCAGGGGATTTCTACGAGCAGTACTTC.

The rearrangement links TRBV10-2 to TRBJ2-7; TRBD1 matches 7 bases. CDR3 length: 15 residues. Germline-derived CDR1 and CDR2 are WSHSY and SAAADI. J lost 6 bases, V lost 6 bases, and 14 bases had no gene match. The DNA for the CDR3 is TGCGCCAGCAGAAACCTCAGGGGGATGATGGGCGAGCAGTACTTC. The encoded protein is CASRNLRGMMGEQYF.

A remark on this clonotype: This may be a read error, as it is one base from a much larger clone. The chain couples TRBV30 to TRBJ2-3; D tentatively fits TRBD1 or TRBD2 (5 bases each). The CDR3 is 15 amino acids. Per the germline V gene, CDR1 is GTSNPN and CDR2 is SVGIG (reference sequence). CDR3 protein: CAWSSVEGIADMQYF. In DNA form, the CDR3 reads TGTGCCTGGAGTTCTGTCGAGGGGATTGCAGATATGCAGTATTTT.

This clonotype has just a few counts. The CDR3 loop is CASSFRGSYGYTF. The CDR3 nucleotides are TGTGCCAGCAGCTTCCGGGGTTCCTATGGCTACACCTTC. The V and J genes are TRBV13 and TRBJ1-2; D call uncertain. The V gene lost 3 bases and the J gene lost 4 bases, with 9 bases spanning the gap. The length of the CDR3 is 13 residues. Germline CDR1 and CDR2: PRHDT and FYEKMQ (reference sequence). The full variable domain, with the rest looked up from reference TRBV13 and TRBJ1-2, is AAGVIQSPRHLIKEKRETATLKCYPIPRHDTVYWYQQGPGQDPQFLISFYEKMQSDKGSIPDRFSAQQFSDYHSELNMSSLELGDSALYFCASSFRGSYGYTFGSGTRLTVV.

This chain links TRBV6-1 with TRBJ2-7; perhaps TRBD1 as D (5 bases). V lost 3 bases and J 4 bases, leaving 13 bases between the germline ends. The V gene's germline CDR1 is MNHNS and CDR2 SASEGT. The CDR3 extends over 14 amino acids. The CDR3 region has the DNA TGTGCCAGCAGTGATAGGGGTTCTTTTTACGAGCAGTACTTC. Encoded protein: CASSDRGSFYEQYF.

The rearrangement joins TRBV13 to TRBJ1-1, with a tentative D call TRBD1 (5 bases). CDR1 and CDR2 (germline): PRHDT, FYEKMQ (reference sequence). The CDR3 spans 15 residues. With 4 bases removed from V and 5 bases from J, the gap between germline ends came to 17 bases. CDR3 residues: CASSSHHRGGTEAFF. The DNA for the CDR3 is TGTGCCAGCAGCTCCCACCACCGGGGGGGAACTGAAGCTTTCTTT.

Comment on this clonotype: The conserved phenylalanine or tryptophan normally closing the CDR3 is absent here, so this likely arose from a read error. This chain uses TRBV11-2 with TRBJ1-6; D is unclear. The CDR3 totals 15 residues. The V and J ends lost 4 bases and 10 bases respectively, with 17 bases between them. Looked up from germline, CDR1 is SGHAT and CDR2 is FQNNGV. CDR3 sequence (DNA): TGTGCCAGCAGCTGGATGCATGCGCTGGGCTCACCCCTCCACTTA. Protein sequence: CASSWMHALGSPLHL.

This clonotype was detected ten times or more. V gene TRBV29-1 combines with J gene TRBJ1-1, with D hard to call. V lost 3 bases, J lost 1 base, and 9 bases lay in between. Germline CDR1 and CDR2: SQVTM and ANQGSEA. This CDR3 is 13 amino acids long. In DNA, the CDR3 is TGCAGCGTTGAGTACGGACGGAACACTGAAGCTTTCTTT. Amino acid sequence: CSVEYGRNTEAFF.

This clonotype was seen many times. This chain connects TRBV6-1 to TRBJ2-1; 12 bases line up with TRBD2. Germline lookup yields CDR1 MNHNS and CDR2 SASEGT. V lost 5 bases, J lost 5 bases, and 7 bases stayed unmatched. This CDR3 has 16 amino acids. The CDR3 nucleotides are TGTGCCAGCAGTCAAAGACTAGCGGGAGCACACAATGAGCAGTTCTTC. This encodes CASSQRLAGAHNEQFF.

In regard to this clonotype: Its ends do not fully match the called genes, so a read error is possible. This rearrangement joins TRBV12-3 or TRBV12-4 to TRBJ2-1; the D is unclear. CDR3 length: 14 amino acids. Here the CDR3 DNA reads TGTGCCATCGCCGGAGTCAGCTCCTACAATGGGCAGTTCTTC. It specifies CAIAGVSSYNGQFF.

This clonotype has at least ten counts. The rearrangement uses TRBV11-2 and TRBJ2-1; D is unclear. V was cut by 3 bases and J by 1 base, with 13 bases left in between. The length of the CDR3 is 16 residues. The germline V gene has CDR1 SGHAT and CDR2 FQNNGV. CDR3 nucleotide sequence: TGTGCCAGCAGCTTGTTATACGGCAGTTCCTACAATGAGCAGTTCTTC. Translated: CASSLLYGSSYNEQFF. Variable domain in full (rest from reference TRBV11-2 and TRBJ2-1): EAGVAQSPRYKIIEKRQSVAFWCNPISGHATLYWYQQILGQGPKLLIQFQNNGVVDDSQLPKDRFSAERLKGVDSTLKIQPAKLEDSAVYLCASSLLYGSSYNEQFFGPGTRLTVL.

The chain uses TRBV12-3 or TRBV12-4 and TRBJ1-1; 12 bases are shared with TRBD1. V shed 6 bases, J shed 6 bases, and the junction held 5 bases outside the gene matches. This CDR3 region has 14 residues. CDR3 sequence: CASSRDRGLAEAFF. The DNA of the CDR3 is TGTGCCAGCAGCCGGGACAGGGGGCTAGCTGAAGCTTTCTTT.

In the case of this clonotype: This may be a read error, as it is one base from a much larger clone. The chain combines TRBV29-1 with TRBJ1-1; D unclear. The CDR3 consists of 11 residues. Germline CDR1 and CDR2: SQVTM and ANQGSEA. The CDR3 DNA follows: TGCAGCGTTGACAAGAACACTGGAGCTTTCTTT. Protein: CSVDKNTGAFF.

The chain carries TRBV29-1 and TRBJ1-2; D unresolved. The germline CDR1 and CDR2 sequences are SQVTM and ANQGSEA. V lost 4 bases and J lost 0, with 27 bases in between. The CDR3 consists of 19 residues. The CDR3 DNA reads TGCAGCGTTGTCCCATTTCCAGGCCAGAGAGTCTTAGCTAACTATGGCTACACCTTC. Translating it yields CSVVPFPGQRVLANYGYTF.

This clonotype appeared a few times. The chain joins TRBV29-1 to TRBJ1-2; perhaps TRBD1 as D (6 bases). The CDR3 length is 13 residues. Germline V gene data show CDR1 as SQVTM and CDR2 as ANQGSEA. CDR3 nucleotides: TGCAGTATACAGTGGGGGGCACTTTCTGGCTACACCTTC. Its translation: CSIQWGALSGYTF.

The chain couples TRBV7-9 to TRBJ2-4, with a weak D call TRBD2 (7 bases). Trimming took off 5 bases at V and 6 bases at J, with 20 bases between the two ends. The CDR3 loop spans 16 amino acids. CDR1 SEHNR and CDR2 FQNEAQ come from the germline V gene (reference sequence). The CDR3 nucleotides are TGTGCCAGCAGCGCCGAGGGGGGGCGCGTTCTAAACATTCAGTACTTC. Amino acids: CASSAEGGRVLNIQYF.

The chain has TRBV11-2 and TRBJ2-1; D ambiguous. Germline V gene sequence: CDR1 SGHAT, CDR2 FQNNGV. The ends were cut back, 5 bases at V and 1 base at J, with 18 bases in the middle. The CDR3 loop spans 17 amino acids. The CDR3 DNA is TGTGCCAGCAGCCCCACCCGAGGTCGAAGGTCCTACAATGAGCAGTTCTTC. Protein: CASSPTRGRRSYNEQFF.

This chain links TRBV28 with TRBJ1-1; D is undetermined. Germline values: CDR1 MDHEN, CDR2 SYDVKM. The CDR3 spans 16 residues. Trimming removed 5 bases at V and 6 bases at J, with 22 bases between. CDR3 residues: CASSPAGIRTSAEAFF. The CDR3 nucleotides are TGTGCCAGCAGTCCAGCGGGGATTAGAACGTCCGCTGAAGCTTTCTTT.

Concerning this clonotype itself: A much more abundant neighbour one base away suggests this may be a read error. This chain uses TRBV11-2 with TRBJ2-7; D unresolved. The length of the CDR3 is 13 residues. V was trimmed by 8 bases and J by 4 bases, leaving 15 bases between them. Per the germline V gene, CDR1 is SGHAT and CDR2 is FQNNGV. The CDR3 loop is CASGKLTYYEQYF. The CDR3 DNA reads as TGTGCCAGCGGTAAACTGACCTATTACGAGCAGTACTTC.

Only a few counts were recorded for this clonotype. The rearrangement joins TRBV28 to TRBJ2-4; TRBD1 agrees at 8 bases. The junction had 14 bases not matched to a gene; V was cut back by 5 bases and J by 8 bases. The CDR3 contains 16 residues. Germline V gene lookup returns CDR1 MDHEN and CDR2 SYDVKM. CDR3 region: CASSPRTGLKEDIQYF. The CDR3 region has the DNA TGTGCCAGCAGTCCCCGGACAGGGCTTAAGGAGGACATTCAGTACTTC.

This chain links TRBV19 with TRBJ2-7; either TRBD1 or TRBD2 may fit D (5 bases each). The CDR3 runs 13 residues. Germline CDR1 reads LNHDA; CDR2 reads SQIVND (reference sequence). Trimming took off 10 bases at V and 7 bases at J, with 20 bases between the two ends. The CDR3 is CATKGRTIAEQYF. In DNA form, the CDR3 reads TGTGCCACCAAGGGACGGACAATCGCTGAGCAGTACTTC.

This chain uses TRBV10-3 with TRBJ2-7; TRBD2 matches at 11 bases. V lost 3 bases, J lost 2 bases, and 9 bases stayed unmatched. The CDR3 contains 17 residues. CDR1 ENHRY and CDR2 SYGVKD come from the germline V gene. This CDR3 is CAISERLAGSTAYEQYF. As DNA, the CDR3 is TGTGCCATCAGTGAAAGACTAGCGGGATCAACGGCCTACGAGCAGTACTTC.